The rows below give T cell receptor beta chains drawn from one sample of a study of CD8 T cells in ankylosing spondylitis. TCRdb redid the calling of the 5' RACE reads with MiXCR, one entry per CDR3 protein. The sample has around 250,000 distinct CDR3 sequences; roughly a tenth are singletons. The sequencing sample was made of blood, either unsorted or a sorted T cell fraction (not recorded which). The receptors originated from a male donor with ankylosing spondylitis or in good health (not recorded which). CDR3s include the opening cysteine and the closing phenylalanine or tryptophan.

CDR3	V	J
CASSERGLQLIGYTF	TRBV2	TRBJ1-2
CASSQTLSTGKYF	TRBV6-1	TRBJ1-3
CASSLASTGGYGYTF	TRBV7-2	TRBJ1-2
CASSSRDREGYEQYF	TRBV5-5	TRBJ2-7
CASSSDEQFF	TRBV19	TRBJ2-1
CASSLVSGQSGGIEAFF	TRBV7-9	TRBJ1-1
CASSTRGSSYNEQFF	TRBV19	TRBJ2-1
CASSLLALAGKADTQYF	TRBV28	TRBJ2-3
CASSEVQSGGRETQYF	TRBV6-1	TRBJ2-5
CSAKIPQRVAGVQETQYF	TRBV20-1	TRBJ2-5
CSTVQGELAEAFF	TRBV20-1	TRBJ1-1
CASSPFMKDEKLFF	TRBV5-5	TRBJ1-4
CASSGVPGSANTGELFF	TRBV5-1	TRBJ2-2
CASSLRGAVTDTQYF	TRBV7-9	TRBJ2-3
CASSTRQGAGYGYTF	TRBV5-1	TRBJ1-2